The present T cell receptor beta chain was sequenced within a study of T cell responses to AZD1222 COVID-19 vaccine. Overall study findings and caveats: The donor group comprised mostly white British people and more females; the analysis possibly underestimated clonal diversity. After two AZD1222 doses, spike-specific TCR breadth and depth rose versus day 0.

For this clone: Its specificity is not known.

Libraries were prepared by immunoSEQ multiplex PCR; TCRdb keeps only in-frame clonotypes and omits some of them. The data contain some 150,000 clones, approximately 91% of them singletons. The CDR3 extends over 15 amino acids. Germline V gene lookup returns CDR1 SGHTA and CDR2 FQGTGA. The J segment lost 0 bases and the V segment lost 3 bases, leaving 3 bases of the junction unmatched. J is TRBJ2-3 and V is TRBV7-3; 7 bases fit TRBD1. Specimen: peripheral blood, collected 28 days after the second dose of the MenACWY control vaccine. This receptor was obtained from an adult who received the MenACWY meningococcal vaccine as a control. CDR3 amino acids: CASSLQGESTDTQYF. As DNA, the CDR3 is TGTGCCAGCAGCTTGCAGGGGGAGAGCACAGATACGCAGTATTTT. Together with reference TRBV7-3 and TRBJ2-3, the CDR3 gives the full variable domain: GAGVSQTPSNKVTEKGKYVELRCDPISGHTALYWYRQSLGQGPEFLIYFQGTGAADDSGLPNDRFFAVRPEGSVSTLKIQRTERGDSAVYLCASSLQGESTDTQYFGPGTRLTVL.